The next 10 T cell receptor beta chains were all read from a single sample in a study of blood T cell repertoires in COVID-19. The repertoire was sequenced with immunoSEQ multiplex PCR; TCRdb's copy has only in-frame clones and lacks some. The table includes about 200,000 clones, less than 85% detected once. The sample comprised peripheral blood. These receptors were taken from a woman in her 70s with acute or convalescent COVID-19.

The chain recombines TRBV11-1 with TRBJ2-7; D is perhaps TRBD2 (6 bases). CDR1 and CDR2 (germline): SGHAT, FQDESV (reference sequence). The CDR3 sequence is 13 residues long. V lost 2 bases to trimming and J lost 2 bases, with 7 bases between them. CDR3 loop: CASSLRGTYEQYF. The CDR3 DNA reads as TGTGCCAGCAGCTTACGGGGGACCTACGAGCAGTACTTC.

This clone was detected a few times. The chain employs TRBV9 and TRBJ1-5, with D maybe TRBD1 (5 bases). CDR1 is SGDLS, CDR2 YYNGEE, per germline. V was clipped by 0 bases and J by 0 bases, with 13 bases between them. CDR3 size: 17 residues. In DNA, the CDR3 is TGTGCCAGCAGCGTAGGGGCCGACAGCTATAGCAATCAGCCCCAGCATTTT. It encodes CASSVGADSYSNQPQHF. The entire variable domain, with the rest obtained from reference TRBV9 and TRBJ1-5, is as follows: DSGVTQTPKHLITATGQRVTLRCSPRSGDLSVYWYQQSLDQGLQFLIQYYNGEERAKGNILERFSAQQFPDLHSELNLSSLELGDSALYFCASSVGADSYSNQPQHFGDGTRLSIL.

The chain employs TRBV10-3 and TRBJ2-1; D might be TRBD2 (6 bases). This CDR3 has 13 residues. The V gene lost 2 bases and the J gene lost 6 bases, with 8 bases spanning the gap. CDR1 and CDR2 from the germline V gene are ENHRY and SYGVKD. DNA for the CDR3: TGTGCCATCAGTGAGCGGGGGATCAATGAGCAGTTCTTC. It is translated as CAISERGINEQFF.

CDR3 coding DNA: TGTGCCAGCAGGTACTTAGCGGGGGGACCAGATACGCAGTATTTT. Amino acids: CASRYLAGGPDTQYF. V gene TRBV27 combines with J gene TRBJ2-3; 10 positions agree with TRBD2. V lost 6 bases, J lost 4 bases, and 7 bases stayed unmatched. The germline gives CDR1 MNHEY, CDR2 SMNVEV (reference sequence). This CDR3 has 15 residues.

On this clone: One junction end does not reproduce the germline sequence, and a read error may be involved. The CDR3 protein is CASSGPGTGGYDEQFF. The CDR3, as DNA: TGTGCCAGCAGCGGACCAGGGACAGGGGGCTACGATGAGCAGTTCTTC. The V call is TRBV7-9, the J call TRBJ2-1; the match to TRBD1 covers 12 bases. Germline V gene data show CDR1 as SEHNR and CDR2 as FQNEAQ (reference sequence). The CDR3 spans 16 residues.

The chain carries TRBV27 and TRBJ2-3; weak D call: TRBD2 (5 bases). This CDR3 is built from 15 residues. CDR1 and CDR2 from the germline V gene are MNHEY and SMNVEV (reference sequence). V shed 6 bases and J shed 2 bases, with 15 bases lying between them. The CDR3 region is CASSPSIGDTDTQYF. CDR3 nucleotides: TGTGCCAGCAGCCCTAGCATAGGAGACACAGATACGCAGTATTTT.

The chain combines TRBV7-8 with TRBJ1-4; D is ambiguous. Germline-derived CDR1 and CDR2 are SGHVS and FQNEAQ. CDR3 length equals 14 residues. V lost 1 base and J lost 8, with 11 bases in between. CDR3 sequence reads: CASSLGIGYEKLFF. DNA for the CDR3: TGTGCCAGCAGCTTAGGGATCGGGTACGAAAAACTGTTTTTT.

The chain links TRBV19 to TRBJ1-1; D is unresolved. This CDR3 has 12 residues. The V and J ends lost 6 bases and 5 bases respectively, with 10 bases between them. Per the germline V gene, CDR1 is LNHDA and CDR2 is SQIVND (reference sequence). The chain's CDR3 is CASRSQETEAFF. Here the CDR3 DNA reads TGTGCCAGTAGATCACAAGAAACTGAAGCTTTCTTT.

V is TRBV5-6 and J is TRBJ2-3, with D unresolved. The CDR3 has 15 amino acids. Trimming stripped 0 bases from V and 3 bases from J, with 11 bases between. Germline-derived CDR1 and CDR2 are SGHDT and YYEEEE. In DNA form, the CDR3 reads TGTGCCAGCAGCTTGGCCTTGGGCGCAACAGATACGCAGTATTTT. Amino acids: CASSLALGATDTQYF.

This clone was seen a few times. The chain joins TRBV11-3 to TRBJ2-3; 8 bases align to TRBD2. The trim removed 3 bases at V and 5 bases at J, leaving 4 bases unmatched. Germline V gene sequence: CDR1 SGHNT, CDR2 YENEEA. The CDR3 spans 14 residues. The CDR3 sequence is CASSLTGGQDTQYF. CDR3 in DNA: TGTGCCAGCAGCTTGACGGGGGGGCAAGATACGCAGTATTTT.